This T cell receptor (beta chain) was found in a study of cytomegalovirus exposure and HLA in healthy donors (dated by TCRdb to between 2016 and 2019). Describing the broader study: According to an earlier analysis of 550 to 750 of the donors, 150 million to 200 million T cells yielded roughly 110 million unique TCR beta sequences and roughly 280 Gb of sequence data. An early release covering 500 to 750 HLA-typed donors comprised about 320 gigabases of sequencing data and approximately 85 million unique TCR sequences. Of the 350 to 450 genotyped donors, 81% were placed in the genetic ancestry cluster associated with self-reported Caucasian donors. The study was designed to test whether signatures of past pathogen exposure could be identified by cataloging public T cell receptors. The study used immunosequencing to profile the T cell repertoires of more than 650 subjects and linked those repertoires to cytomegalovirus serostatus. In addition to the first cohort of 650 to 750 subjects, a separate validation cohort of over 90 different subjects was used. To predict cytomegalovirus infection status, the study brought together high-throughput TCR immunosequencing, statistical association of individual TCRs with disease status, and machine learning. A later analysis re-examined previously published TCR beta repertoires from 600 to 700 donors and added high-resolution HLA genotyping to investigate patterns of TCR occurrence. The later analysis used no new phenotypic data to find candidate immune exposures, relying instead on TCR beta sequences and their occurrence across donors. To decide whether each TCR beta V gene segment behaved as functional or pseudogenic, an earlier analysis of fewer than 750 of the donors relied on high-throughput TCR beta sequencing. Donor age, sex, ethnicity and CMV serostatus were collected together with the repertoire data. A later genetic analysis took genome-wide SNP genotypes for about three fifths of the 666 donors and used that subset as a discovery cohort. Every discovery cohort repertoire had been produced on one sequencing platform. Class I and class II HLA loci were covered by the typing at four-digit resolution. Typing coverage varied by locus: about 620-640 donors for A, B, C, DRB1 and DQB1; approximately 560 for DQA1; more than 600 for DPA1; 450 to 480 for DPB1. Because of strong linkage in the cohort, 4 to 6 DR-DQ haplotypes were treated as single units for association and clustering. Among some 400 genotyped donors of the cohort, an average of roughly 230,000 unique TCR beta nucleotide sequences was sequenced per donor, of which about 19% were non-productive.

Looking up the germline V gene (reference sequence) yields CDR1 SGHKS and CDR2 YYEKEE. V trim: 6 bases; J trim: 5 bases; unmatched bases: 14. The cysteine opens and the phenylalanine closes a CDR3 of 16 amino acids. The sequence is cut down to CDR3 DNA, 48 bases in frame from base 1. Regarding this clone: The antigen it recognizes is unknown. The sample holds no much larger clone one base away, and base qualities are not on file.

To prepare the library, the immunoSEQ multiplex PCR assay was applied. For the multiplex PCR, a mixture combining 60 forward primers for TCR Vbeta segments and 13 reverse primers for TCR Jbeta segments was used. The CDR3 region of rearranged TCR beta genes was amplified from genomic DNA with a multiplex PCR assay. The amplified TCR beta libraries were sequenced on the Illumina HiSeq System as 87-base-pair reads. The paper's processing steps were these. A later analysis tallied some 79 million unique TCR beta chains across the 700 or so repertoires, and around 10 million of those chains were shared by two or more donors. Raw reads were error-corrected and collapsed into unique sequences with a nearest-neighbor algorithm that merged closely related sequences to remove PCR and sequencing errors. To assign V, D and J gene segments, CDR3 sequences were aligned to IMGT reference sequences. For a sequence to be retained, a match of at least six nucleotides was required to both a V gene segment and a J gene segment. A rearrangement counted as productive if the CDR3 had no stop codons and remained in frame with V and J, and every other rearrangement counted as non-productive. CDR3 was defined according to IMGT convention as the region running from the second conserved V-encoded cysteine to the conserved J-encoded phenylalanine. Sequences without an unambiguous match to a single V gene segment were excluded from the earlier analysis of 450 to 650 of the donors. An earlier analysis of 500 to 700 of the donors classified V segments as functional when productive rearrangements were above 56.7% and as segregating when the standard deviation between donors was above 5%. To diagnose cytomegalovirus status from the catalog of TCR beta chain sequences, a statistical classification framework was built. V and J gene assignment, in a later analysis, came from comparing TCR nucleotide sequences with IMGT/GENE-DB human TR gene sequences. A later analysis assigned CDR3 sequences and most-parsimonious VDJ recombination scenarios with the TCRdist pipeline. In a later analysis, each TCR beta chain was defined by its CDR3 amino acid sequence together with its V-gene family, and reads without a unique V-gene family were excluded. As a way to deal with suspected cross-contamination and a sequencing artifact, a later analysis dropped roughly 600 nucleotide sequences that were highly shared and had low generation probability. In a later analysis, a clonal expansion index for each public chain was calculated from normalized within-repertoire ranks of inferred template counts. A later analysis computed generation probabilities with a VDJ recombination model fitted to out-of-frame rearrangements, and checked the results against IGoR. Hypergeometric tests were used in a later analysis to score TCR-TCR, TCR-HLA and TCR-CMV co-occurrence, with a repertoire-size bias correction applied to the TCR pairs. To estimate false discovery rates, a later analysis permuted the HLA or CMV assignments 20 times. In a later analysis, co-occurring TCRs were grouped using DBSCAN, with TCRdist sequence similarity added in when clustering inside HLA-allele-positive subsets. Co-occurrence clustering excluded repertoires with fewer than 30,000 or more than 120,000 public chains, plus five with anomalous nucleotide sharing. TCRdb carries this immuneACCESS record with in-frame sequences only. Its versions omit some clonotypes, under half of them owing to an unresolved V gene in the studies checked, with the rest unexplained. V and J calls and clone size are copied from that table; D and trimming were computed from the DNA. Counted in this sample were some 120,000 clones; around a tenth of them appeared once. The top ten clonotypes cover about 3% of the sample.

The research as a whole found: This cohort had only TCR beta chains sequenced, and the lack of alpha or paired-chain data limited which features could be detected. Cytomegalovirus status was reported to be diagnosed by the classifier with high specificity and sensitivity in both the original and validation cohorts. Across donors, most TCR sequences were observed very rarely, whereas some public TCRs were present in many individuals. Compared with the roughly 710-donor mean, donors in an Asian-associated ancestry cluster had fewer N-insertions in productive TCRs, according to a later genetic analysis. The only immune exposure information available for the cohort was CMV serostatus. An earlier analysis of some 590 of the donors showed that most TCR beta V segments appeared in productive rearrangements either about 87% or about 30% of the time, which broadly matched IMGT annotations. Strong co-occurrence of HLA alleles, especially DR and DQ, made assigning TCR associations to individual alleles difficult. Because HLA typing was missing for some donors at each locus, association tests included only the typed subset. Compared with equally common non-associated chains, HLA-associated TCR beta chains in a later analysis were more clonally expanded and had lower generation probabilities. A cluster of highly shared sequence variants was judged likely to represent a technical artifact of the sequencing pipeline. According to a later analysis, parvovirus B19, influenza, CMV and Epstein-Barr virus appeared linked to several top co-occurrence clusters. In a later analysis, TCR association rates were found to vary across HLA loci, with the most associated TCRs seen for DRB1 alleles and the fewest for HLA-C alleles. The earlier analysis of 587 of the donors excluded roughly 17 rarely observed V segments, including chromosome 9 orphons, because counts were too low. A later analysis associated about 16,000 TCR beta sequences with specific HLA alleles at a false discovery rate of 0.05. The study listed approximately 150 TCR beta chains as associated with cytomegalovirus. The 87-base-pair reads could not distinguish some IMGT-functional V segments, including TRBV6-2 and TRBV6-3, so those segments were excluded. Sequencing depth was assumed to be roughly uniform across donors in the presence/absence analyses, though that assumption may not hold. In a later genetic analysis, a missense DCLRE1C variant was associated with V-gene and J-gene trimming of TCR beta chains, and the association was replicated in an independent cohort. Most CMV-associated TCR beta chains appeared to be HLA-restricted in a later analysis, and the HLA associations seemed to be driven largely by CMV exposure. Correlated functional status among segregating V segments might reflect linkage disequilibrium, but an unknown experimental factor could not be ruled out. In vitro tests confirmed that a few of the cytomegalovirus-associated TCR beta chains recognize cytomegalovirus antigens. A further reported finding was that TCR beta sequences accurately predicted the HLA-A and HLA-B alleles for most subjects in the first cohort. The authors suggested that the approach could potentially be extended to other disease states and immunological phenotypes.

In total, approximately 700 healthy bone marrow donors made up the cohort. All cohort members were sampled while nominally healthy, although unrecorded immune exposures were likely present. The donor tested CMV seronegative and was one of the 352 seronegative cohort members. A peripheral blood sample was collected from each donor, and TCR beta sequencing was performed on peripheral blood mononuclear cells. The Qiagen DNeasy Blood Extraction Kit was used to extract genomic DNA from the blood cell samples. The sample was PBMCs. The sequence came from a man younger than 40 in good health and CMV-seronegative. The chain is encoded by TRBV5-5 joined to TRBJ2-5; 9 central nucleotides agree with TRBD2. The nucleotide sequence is TGTGCCAGCACCCTGGGGGCTAGCGGGGAGTGGGAGACCCAGTACTTC. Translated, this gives CASTLGASGEWETQYF.